A single sample gave rise to the 18 T cell receptor beta chains below, sequenced in a study of T-cell reconstitution after alpha-beta-depleted transplantation in children. TCRbeta library construction was performed incorporating unique molecular identifiers. TCRdb re-called the PCR reads through MiXCR, storing one row per CDR3 protein. The data show 440,000 or so distinct CDR3 sequences, over 40% seen once. The specimen was PBMCs, collected before TCRalphabeta/CD19-depleted stem cell transplant. Receptor source: a girl aged 2-10 years with aplastic anemia, due to receive a stem cell transplant.

The J gene is TRBJ2-5, the V gene TRBV5-1; the D gene is possibly TRBD2 (5 bases). Germline CDR1 SGHRS, CDR2 YFSETQ. This CDR3 is built from 14 residues. V shed 3 bases and J shed 5 bases, with 14 bases lying between them. CDR3 sequence (DNA): TGCGCCAGCAGCTCAAATGGAGGCCAGGAGACCCAGTACTTC. Protein: CASSSNGGQETQYF.

V is TRBV10-3 and J is TRBJ1-4; D gene uncertain. The length of the CDR3 is 14 residues. Germline lookup yields CDR1 ENHRY and CDR2 SYGVKD. The V gene lost 10 bases and the J gene lost 8 bases, with 20 bases spanning the gap. The CDR3 DNA follows: TGTGCCACTAATCACTACGGGGTTAAGGAAAAACTGTTTTTT. Translated, it gives CATNHYGVKEKLFF.

The chain links TRBV27 to TRBJ2-3; D is perhaps TRBD1 (6 bases). The germline gives CDR1 MNHEY, CDR2 SMNVEV (reference sequence). V gave up 8 bases and J gave up 9 bases, with 27 bases separating them. The CDR3 has 16 residues. The CDR3 nucleotides are TGTGCCAGCTCGTGGTTGGTACCGGGGACAAACTCCACGCAGTATTTT. Translation gives CASSWLVPGTNSTQYF.

The sample holds many counts of this clonotype. The chain carries TRBV4-2 and TRBJ2-3; TRBD2 aligns across 13 bases. The CDR3 loop spans 17 amino acids. Germline CDR1 LGHNA, CDR2 YNFKEQ. The junction had 5 bases not matched to a gene; V was cut back by 0 bases and J by 5 bases. The CDR3 is CASSQETSGRSGDTQYF. DNA for the CDR3: TGTGCCAGCAGCCAAGAGACTAGCGGGAGGTCCGGAGATACGCAGTATTTT.

The rearrangement links TRBV4-1 to TRBJ1-1; D possibly corresponds to TRBD1 (5 bases). V was trimmed by 0 bases and J by 1 base, leaving 18 bases between them. Germline V CDR1 and CDR2: MGHRA, YSYEKL. This CDR3 region has 18 residues. Here the CDR3 reads CASSQDTQGLQRNTEAFF. In DNA, the CDR3 is TGCGCCAGCAGCCAAGATACCCAGGGCTTACAAAGGAACACTGAAGCTTTCTTT.

The rearrangement links TRBV20-1 to TRBJ2-4, with 10 bases fitting TRBD2. Germline V lookup: CDR1 DFQATT, CDR2 SNEGSKA (reference sequence). The CDR3 covers 18 residues. V shed 3 bases, J shed 1 base, and the junction held 12 bases outside the gene matches. In DNA form, the CDR3 reads TGCAGTGCTAGCAAAGGCCCGAGCGGGGGGGGTGCCAAAAACATTCAGTACTTC. The encoded protein is CSASKGPSGGGAKNIQYF.

In its sample, this clonotype was seen a few times. The chain is built from TRBV6-5 and TRBJ2-7; TRBD2 aligns across 10 bases. After removal of 4 bases from V and 5 bases from J, the junction contained 5 bases not matched to a gene. The CDR3 contains 14 residues. Per germline, CDR1 MNHEY and CDR2 SVGAGI. CDR3 DNA sequence: TGTGCCAGCAGTTTGCTAGCGGGAGACGACGAGCAGTACTTC. Protein product: CASSLLAGDDEQYF.

This clonotype was detected many times. The rearrangement links TRBV7-8 to TRBJ2-1; no clear D. CDR3 length equals 15 residues. Per germline, CDR1 SGHVS and CDR2 FQNEAQ. V was pared by 1 base and J by 4 bases, with 11 bases between. The CDR3 DNA sequence: TGTGCCAGCAGCTTAGGCCGGGCGAGTTACAATGAGCAGTTCTTC. Amino acids: CASSLGRASYNEQFF.

The sample holds one count of this clonotype. The J gene is TRBJ2-1, the V gene TRBV29-1, with D perhaps matching TRBD1 (6 bases). From germline, CDR1 is SQVTM and CDR2 ANQGSEA. Trimming removed 3 bases at V and 0 bases at J, with 12 bases between. This CDR3 has 15 amino acids. The CDR3 loop is CSVDVGASSYNEQFF. CDR3 DNA: TGCAGCGTTGATGTGGGGGCGAGCTCCTACAATGAGCAGTTCTTC.

This clonotype was counted a few times. The chain uses TRBV4-1 and TRBJ2-7, with 7 bases that match TRBD2. Looked up from germline, CDR1 is MGHRA and CDR2 is YSYEKL. The CDR3 sequence is 16 residues long. V lost 1 base, J lost 7 bases, and 13 bases stayed unmatched. The CDR3 spells CASSQGIAGEGGEQYF. The CDR3 region has the DNA TGCGCCAGCAGCCAAGGAATTGCGGGAGAGGGTGGTGAGCAGTACTTC.

The rearrangement uses TRBV13 and TRBJ2-7; D could derive from TRBD1 or TRBD2 (6 bases each). Germline V gene lookup returns CDR1 PRHDT and CDR2 FYEKMQ (reference sequence). This CDR3 comprises 15 residues. V was trimmed by 3 bases and J by 4 bases, leaving 16 bases between them. The CDR3 nucleotides read TGTGCCAGCAGCTTGGGGGGCGTCTCTTCGTACGAGCAGTACTTC. Its protein is CASSLGGVSSYEQYF.

This clonotype was seen at least ten times. Mismatch with germline at one junction end may stem from a read error. The DNA for the CDR3 is TGCAGCGTTGAATGGCAGCACCGGGGCTTC. Protein product: CSVEWQHRGF. The gene calls are TRBV29-1 and TRBJ2-5; maybe TRBD2 (5 bases). This CDR3 has 10 residues. The germline gives CDR1 SQVTM, CDR2 ANQGSEA. The full variable domain, with the rest looked up from reference TRBV29-1 and TRBJ2-5, is SAVISQKPSRDICQRGTSLTIQCQVDSQVTMMFWYRQQPGQSLTLIATANQGSEATYESGFVIDKFPISRPNLTFSTLTVSNMSPEDSSIYLCSVEWQHRGFGPGTRLLVL.

The J gene is TRBJ1-6, the V gene TRBV6-1, with TRBD1 identical over 8 bases. V shed 6 bases and J 6 bases; nucleotides not matched to a gene: 19. This CDR3 spans 19 amino acids. CDR1 MNHNS and CDR2 SASEGT come from the germline V gene. CDR3 in amino acids: CASSPTLKWTGRINSPLHF. In DNA form, the CDR3 reads TGTGCCAGCAGCCCGACCTTGAAGTGGACAGGGCGAATTAATTCACCCCTCCACTTT.

This rearrangement joins TRBV6-5 to TRBJ1-2; D gene ambiguous. CDR3 size: 16 residues. V lost 4 bases and J lost 7, with 22 bases in between. The germline gives CDR1 MNHEY, CDR2 SVGAGI. The CDR3 DNA reads as TGTGCCAGCAGTTCCCGAGTGGGAAGCTACCCTATTGGCTACACCTTC. This sequence encodes CASSSRVGSYPIGYTF.

The chain combines TRBV20-1 with TRBJ2-3; 9 bases are a match to TRBD1. Germline CDR1 reads DFQATT; CDR2 reads SNEGSKA (reference sequence). This CDR3 is 17 amino acids long. V shed 3 bases and J 2 bases; nucleotides not matched to a gene: 12. For the CDR3, the DNA is TGCAGTGCTAGGATATTCTCCGGGACAGGGAACACAGATACGCAGTATTTT. It specifies CSARIFSGTGNTDTQYF.

This chain connects TRBV5-6 to TRBJ2-1; 14 bases are shared with TRBD2. The CDR3 is made up of 17 amino acids. Germline lookup yields CDR1 SGHDT and CDR2 YYEEEE. Trimming cost V 4 bases and J 7 bases; bases outside gene matches: 10. DNA of the CDR3: TGTGCCAGCAGCCCGGGACTAGCGGGAGTAATGGGAAATGAGCAGTTCTTC. Its protein product is CASSPGLAGVMGNEQFF.

This clonotype has only a few counts. The V and J genes are TRBV12-3 or TRBV12-4 and TRBJ2-1; no reliable D call. The ends were cut back, 3 bases at V and 11 bases at J, with 14 bases in the middle. The CDR3 covers 13 residues. The CDR3 sequence is CASSLVWWAKQFF. CDR3 sequence (DNA): TGTGCCAGCAGTTTGGTTTGGTGGGCTAAGCAGTTCTTC.

The chain employs TRBV6-5 and TRBJ2-2, with D hard to call. This CDR3 spans 13 amino acids. The germline gives CDR1 MNHEY, CDR2 SVGAGI. The germline V and J ends were trimmed by 4 bases and 6 bases, with 9 bases remaining between them. CDR3 nucleotides: TGTGCCAGCAGTTTGGGGTACCCCGGGGAGCTGTTTTTT. Its protein product is CASSLGYPGELFF.